Listed below are T cell receptor beta chains from one sample, sequenced in a study of CD4 T cells in relation to SARS-CoV-2 and coronaviruses. Repertoires were generated with immunoSEQ multiplex PCR, while TCRdb's copy carries only in-frame clones and drops some. The sample lists approximately 37,000 clones, 80% to 90% seen once, with around 3.3% in the top ten. Sequenced material: memory CD4+ T cells from PBMCs. Source of these receptors: an adult with COVID-19. CDR3s include the opening cysteine and the closing phenylalanine or tryptophan. The order of the fields is V gene, D gene, J gene, clone size, CDR3 protein, CDR3 DNA. A D gene is named only where the DNA matches it firmly. Clone size appears in some rows only: once, few, many, or a class for an expanded clone.

V gene: TRBV10-2; D gene: .; J gene: TRBJ2-1; clone size: .; CDR3 protein: CASVLGGGNEQFF; CDR3 DNA: TGCGCCAGTGTATTAGGGGGAGGCAATGAGCAGTTCTTC
V gene: TRBV5-1; D gene: .; J gene: TRBJ1-4; clone size: .; CDR3 protein: CASSPNNNNEKLFF; CDR3 DNA: TGCGCCAGCAGCCCAAATAACAATAATGAAAAACTGTTTTTT
V gene: TRBV9; D gene: .; J gene: TRBJ1-1; clone size: once; CDR3 protein: CASSAREVAFF; CDR3 DNA: TGTGCCAGCAGCGCCAGGGAGGTAGCTTTCTTT
V gene: TRBV28; D gene: .; J gene: TRBJ2-7; clone size: .; CDR3 protein: CASSLRSGEQYF; CDR3 DNA: TGTGCCAGCAGTTTAAGGTCAGGGGAGCAGTACTTC
V gene: TRBV19; D gene: .; J gene: TRBJ2-1; clone size: .; CDR3 protein: CASSYSQDGNEQFF; CDR3 DNA: TGTGCCAGTAGTTACTCCCAGGACGGCAATGAGCAGTTCTTC
V gene: TRBV23-1; D gene: .; J gene: TRBJ1-3; clone size: .; CDR3 protein: CASRTSRSGNTIYF; CDR3 DNA: TGCGCCAGCAGGACATCTCGCTCTGGAAACACCATATATTTT
V gene: TRBV5-1; D gene: .; J gene: TRBJ2-3; clone size: .; CDR3 protein: CASSLRRPVTDTQYF; CDR3 DNA: TGCGCCAGCAGCTTGCGACGTCCGGTCACAGATACGCAGTATTTT
V gene: TRBV5-4; D gene: TRBD2; J gene: TRBJ2-4; clone size: .; CDR3 protein: CASSLASLAGKNIQYF; CDR3 DNA: TGTGCCAGCAGCTTGGCTTCTCTAGCGGGCAAAAACATTCAGTACTTC
V gene: TRBV6-5; D gene: .; J gene: TRBJ2-4; clone size: .; CDR3 protein: CASSNGPGNIQYF; CDR3 DNA: TGTGCCAGCAGTAACGGTCCTGGAAACATTCAGTACTTC
V gene: TRBV3-1/TRBV3-2; D gene: TRBD1; J gene: TRBJ1-1; clone size: few; CDR3 protein: CASSDRDRGWEAFF; CDR3 DNA: TGTGCCAGCAGCGATCGGGACAGGGGATGGGAAGCTTTCTTT
V gene: TRBV3-1/TRBV3-2; D gene: .; J gene: TRBJ2-6; clone size: .; CDR3 protein: CASSTWGAQGANVLTF; CDR3 DNA: TGTGCCAGCAGCACCTGGGGGGCGCAGGGGGCCAACGTCCTGACTTTC
V gene: TRBV21-1; D gene: .; J gene: TRBJ2-3; clone size: .; CDR3 protein: CASSKVSGTDTQYF; CDR3 DNA: TGTGCCAGCAGCAAAGTTTCCGGAACAGATACGCAGTATTTT
V gene: TRBV5-1; D gene: .; J gene: TRBJ2-2; clone size: .; CDR3 protein: CASSPRTATGELFF; CDR3 DNA: TGCGCCAGCAGCCCACGGACAGCCACCGGGGAGCTGTTTTTT
V gene: TRBV7-8; D gene: .; J gene: TRBJ2-3; clone size: few; CDR3 protein: CASSLARQNTDTQYF; CDR3 DNA: TGTGCCAGCAGCTTAGCGCGGCAGAACACAGATACGCAGTATTTT
V gene: TRBV6-6; D gene: .; J gene: TRBJ2-7; clone size: .; CDR3 protein: CASREGIKREQYF; CDR3 DNA: TGTGCCAGCAGGGAGGGGATTAAGAGAGAGCAGTACTTC
V gene: TRBV2; D gene: .; J gene: TRBJ1-1; clone size: .; CDR3 protein: CASSEGLNTEAFF; CDR3 DNA: TGTGCCAGCAGTGAAGGTCTAAACACTGAAGCTTTCTTT
V gene: TRBV6-6; D gene: TRBD2; J gene: TRBJ2-2; clone size: few; CDR3 protein: CASSLLAVNTGELFF; CDR3 DNA: TGTGCCAGCAGCCTACTAGCGGTTAACACCGGGGAGCTGTTTTTT
V gene: TRBV7-3; D gene: .; J gene: TRBJ1-5; clone size: .; CDR3 protein: CASSLAHGQPQHF; CDR3 DNA: TGTGCCAGCAGCCTGGCACACGGGCAGCCCCAGCATTTT
V gene: TRBV7-2; D gene: TRBD2; J gene: TRBJ2-1; clone size: .; CDR3 protein: CASSLLGLASNEQFF; CDR3 DNA: TGTGCCAGCAGCTTATTGGGACTAGCTTCCAATGAGCAGTTCTTC
V gene: TRBV2; D gene: .; J gene: TRBJ2-1; clone size: .; CDR3 protein: CASSAANNEQFF; CDR3 DNA: TGTGCCAGCAGTGCCGCAAACAATGAGCAGTTCTTC
V gene: TRBV7-6; D gene: .; J gene: TRBJ2-1; clone size: .; CDR3 protein: CASSPDQGFTYNEQFF; CDR3 DNA: TGTGCCAGCAGCCCAGACCAGGGGTTTACCTACAATGAGCAGTTCTTC
V gene: TRBV7-9; D gene: .; J gene: TRBJ2-7; clone size: few; CDR3 protein: CASSLEYEQYF; CDR3 DNA: TGTGCCAGCAGCTTAGAATACGAGCAGTACTTC
V gene: TRBV19; D gene: .; J gene: TRBJ2-3; clone size: .; CDR3 protein: CASSPLALDTQYF; CDR3 DNA: TGTGCCAGTAGTCCTCTAGCCCTAGATACGCAGTATTTT
V gene: TRBV15; D gene: TRBD1; J gene: TRBJ1-4; clone size: .; CDR3 protein: CATSSPRTGGSATNEKLFF; CDR3 DNA: TGTGCCACCAGCAGCCCGCGGACAGGGGGATCTGCAACTAATGAAAAACTGTTTTTT
V gene: TRBV19; D gene: .; J gene: TRBJ2-7; clone size: .; CDR3 protein: CASSIDNVAGEQYF; CDR3 DNA: TGTGCCAGTAGTATAGATAATGTGGCGGGCGAGCAGTACTTC
V gene: TRBV7-2; D gene: TRBD2; J gene: TRBJ2-7; clone size: .; CDR3 protein: CASSPGWLAGGYEQYF; CDR3 DNA: TGTGCCAGCAGCCCGGGGTGGTTAGCGGGAGGGTACGAGCAGTACTTC
V gene: TRBV11-2; D gene: .; J gene: TRBJ2-1; clone size: .; CDR3 protein: CASSRLSGSYNEQFF; CDR3 DNA: TGTGCCAGCAGCCGGCTTAGCGGCTCCTACAATGAGCAGTTCTTC
V gene: TRBV28; D gene: .; J gene: TRBJ2-7; clone size: once; CDR3 protein: CASSHQGRGEQYF; CDR3 DNA: TGTGCCAGCAGTCATCAGGGAAGGGGCGAGCAGTACTTC
V gene: TRBV9; D gene: .; J gene: TRBJ2-2; clone size: .; CDR3 protein: CASSPPGRNTGELFF; CDR3 DNA: TGTGCCAGCAGCCCGCCGGGACGGAACACCGGGGAGCTGTTTTTT
V gene: TRBV7-8; D gene: TRBD2; J gene: TRBJ2-3; clone size: .; CDR3 protein: CASSPLEAGSTDTQYF; CDR3 DNA: TGTGCCAGCAGCCCTCTCGAAGCGGGAAGCACAGATACGCAGTATTTT
V gene: TRBV13; D gene: .; J gene: TRBJ2-3; clone size: .; CDR3 protein: CASSPTSTDTQYF; CDR3 DNA: TGTGCCAGCAGCCCCACCAGCACAGATACGCAGTATTTT
V gene: TRBV16; D gene: .; J gene: TRBJ1-4; clone size: .; CDR3 protein: CASSQGLPWRANEKLFF; CDR3 DNA: TGTGCCAGCAGCCAAGGTCTGCCCTGGCGGGCTAATGAAAAACTGTTTTTT
V gene: TRBV6-5; D gene: .; J gene: TRBJ1-2; clone size: .; CDR3 protein: CASSYAAAANYGYTF; CDR3 DNA: TGTGCCAGCAGTTACGCGGCAGCAGCTAACTATGGCTACACCTTC
V gene: TRBV5-1; D gene: .; J gene: TRBJ1-3; clone size: .; CDR3 protein: CASSLKGTDGNTIYF; CDR3 DNA: TGCGCCAGCAGCTTGAAAGGGACCGATGGAAACACCATATATTTT
V gene: TRBV11-2; D gene: .; J gene: TRBJ2-5; clone size: .; CDR3 protein: CASSFQRETQYF; CDR3 DNA: TGTGCCAGCAGCTTTCAGCGAGAGACCCAGTACTTC
V gene: TRBV5-4; D gene: .; J gene: TRBJ1-6; clone size: .; CDR3 protein: CASSLVTDYNSPLHF; CDR3 DNA: TGTGCCAGCAGCTTGGTTACAGATTATAATTCACCCCTCCACTTT
V gene: TRBV3-1/TRBV3-2; D gene: .; J gene: TRBJ2-1; clone size: .; CDR3 protein: CATSGDGTGNEQFF; CDR3 DNA: TGTGCCACCTCAGGGGATGGGACTGGCAATGAGCAGTTCTTC
V gene: TRBV20-1; D gene: .; J gene: TRBJ2-1; clone size: .; CDR3 protein: CSFDPGNEQFF; CDR3 DNA: TGCAGTTTTGATCCAGGCAATGAGCAGTTCTTC